The next 27 T cell receptor beta chains were all read from a single sample in a study of T cells in Graves' hyperthyroidism and ophthalmopathy. RNA transcripts gave rise to amplified TCR beta CDR3 regions. A set of HTBI primers served as the primers for a first-round RT-PCR of the TCR CDR3. In TCRdb, the multiplex PCR reads were re-called with MiXCR into one record per CDR3 protein. The sample lists a few hundred thousand distinct CDR3 sequences, roughly an eighth occurring once. The specimen was blood. These receptors were taken from a woman between 40 and 50 years old with Graves' ophthalmopathy.

This clonotype was recorded at least ten times. The chain carries TRBV12-3 or TRBV12-4 and TRBJ1-6; tentatively, D is TRBD1 (5 bases). The CDR3 consists of 14 residues. V was shortened by 0 bases and J by 9 bases, with 9 bases between the two germline ends. The CDR3 DNA is TGTGCCAGCAGTTTAGCACAGGCGGGTTCACCCCTCCACTTT. Translation: CASSLAQAGSPLHF.

J is TRBJ1-2 and V is TRBV7-9; no clear D. The CDR3 runs to 14 residues. The germline V gene encodes CDR1 SEHNR and CDR2 FQNEAQ (reference sequence). Trimming pared 5 bases from V and 4 bases from J, leaving 14 bases between. DNA for the CDR3: TGTGCCAGCAGCAGCTACGATTACAGCTATGGCTACACCTTC. Amino acid sequence: CASSSYDYSYGYTF.

This clonotype was recorded at least ten times. This chain links TRBV11-3 with TRBJ2-5; 10 nucleotides match TRBD1. Per germline, CDR1 SGHNT and CDR2 YENEEA. CDR3 length: 13 amino acids. The ends lost 5 bases at V and 10 bases at J; junction bases unmatched: 7. DNA for the CDR3: TGTGCCAGCAGCCCCGACAGGGGGCGGCACCAGTACTTC. This sequence encodes CASSPDRGRHQYF. Variable domain in full (rest from reference TRBV11-3 and TRBJ2-5): EAGVVQSPRYKIIEKKQPVAFWCNPISGHNTLYWYLQNLGQGPELLIRYENEEAVDDSQLPKDRFSAERLKGVDSTLKIQPAELGDSAVYLCASSPDRGRHQYFGPGTRLLVL.

The V and J genes are TRBV5-1 and TRBJ2-3, with D possibly being TRBD1 or TRBD2 (6 bases each). Per germline, CDR1 SGHRS and CDR2 YFSETQ. The CDR3 has 16 residues. The V gene lost 7 bases and the J gene lost 2 bases, with 20 bases spanning the gap. In DNA form, the CDR3 reads TGCGCCAGCCGCCGGTCTTCTGGGGGGCTCACAGATACGCAGTATTTT. Residues: CASRRSSGGLTDTQYF.

This clonotype has a handful of counts. V is TRBV5-1 and J is TRBJ2-1; 14 bases agree with TRBD2. V gave up 3 bases and J gave up 2 bases; unmatched junction bases: 1. The CDR3 has 16 residues. Germline V gene lookup returns CDR1 SGHRS and CDR2 YFSETQ. The DNA of the CDR3 is TGCGCCAGCAGCTCGACTAGCGGGGGGGCCTACAATGAGCAGTTCTTC. Its translation: CASSSTSGGAYNEQFF.

A remark on this clonotype: The junction does not match germline at one end; this may be a read error. V is TRBV27 and J is TRBJ1-2; D might be TRBD1 (6 bases). The CDR3 is made up of 13 amino acids. CDR1 and CDR2 (germline): MNHEY, SMNVEV (reference sequence). The CDR3 DNA follows: TGTGCCAGCAGTTTGTCGGGGGCGCCGGGCTACGCCTTC. This codes for CASSLSGAPGYAF.

The chain carries TRBV7-9 and TRBJ2-2; 10 positions agree with TRBD1. The CDR3 covers 16 residues. V lost 5 bases and J lost 5; bases outside the gene matches: 8. Per germline, CDR1 SEHNR and CDR2 FQNEAQ (reference sequence). CDR3 sequence (DNA): TGTGCCAGCAGCCAGGTGACAGGGGGCCGTACCGGGGAGCTGTTTTTT. Amino acid sequence: CASSQVTGGRTGELFF. Based on the CDR3 plus reference TRBV7-9 and TRBJ2-2, the full variable domain is DTGVSQNPRHKITKRGQNVTFRCDPISEHNRLYWYRQTLGQGPEFLTYFQNEAQLEKSRLLSDRFSAERPKGSFSTLEIQRTEQGDSAMYLCASSQVTGGRTGELFFGEGSRLTVL.

The chain has TRBV7-2 and TRBJ2-7; D unclear. CDR1 and CDR2 (germline): SGHTA, FQGNSA. The CDR3 runs 14 residues. Trimming cost V 1 base and J 4 bases, with 11 bases left between them. This CDR3 is CASSLGWGNYEQYF. In DNA form, the CDR3 reads TGTGCCAGCAGCTTAGGGTGGGGAAATTACGAGCAGTACTTC.

This clonotype was found a few times. The chain combines TRBV16 with TRBJ1-5; maybe TRBD1 (5 bases). The CDR3 totals 15 residues. Germline loops: CDR1 KGHSY, CDR2 FQNENV. Trimming left V 1 base short and J 6 bases short, with 13 bases between. The CDR3 region has the DNA TGTGCCAGCAGCCAATTTTGGGGGTACGGTCAGCCCCAGCATTTT. Its protein is CASSQFWGYGQPQHF.

The rearrangement uses TRBV30 and TRBJ1-1, with D possibly matching TRBD1 (5 bases). The CDR3 length is 14 residues. Germline V gene sequence: CDR1 GTSNPN, CDR2 SVGIG (reference sequence). V lost 1 base and J 0 bases, leaving 9 bases between the germline ends. The chain's CDR3 is CAWSGGAMNTEAFF. CDR3 nucleotides: TGTGCCTGGAGTGGAGGGGCCATGAACACTGAAGCTTTCTTT.

The J gene is TRBJ2-1, the V gene TRBV19; D is undetermined. This CDR3 is built from 13 residues. Deletions cut 8 bases from V and 8 bases from J, with 16 bases between. The V gene's germline CDR1 is LNHDA and CDR2 SQIVND (reference sequence). In DNA, the CDR3 is TGTGCCAGTGCCCGGCGGACCAGGTATGAGCAGTTCTTC. Its protein is CASARRTRYEQFF.

There are a few counts of this clonotype. Given a much more abundant clone one base away, this may be a read error. This chain links TRBV5-1 with TRBJ2-7, with D possibly TRBD1 on 5 matching bases. Germline loops: CDR1 SGHRS, CDR2 YFSETQ. Trimming took 5 bases from V and 3 from J, leaving 9 bases between them. This CDR3 contains 12 residues. CDR3 DNA: TGCGCCAGCAGACCGGACAACTACGAGCAGTACTTC. Translation: CASRPDNYEQYF.

This clonotype was recorded at least ten times. The rearrangement uses TRBV7-2 and TRBJ2-5, with D uncertain. The V and J ends lost 1 base and 4 bases respectively, with 4 bases between them. This CDR3 is 12 amino acids long. The germline V gene encodes CDR1 SGHTA and CDR2 FQGNSA. The CDR3 sequence: CASSLVRETQYF. CDR3 DNA: TGTGCCAGCAGCTTAGTGAGAGAGACCCAGTACTTC.

V and J are TRBV30 and TRBJ2-1; 10 bases are a match to TRBD2. V lost 1 base to trimming and J lost 8 bases; unmatched junction nucleotides: 2. This CDR3 contains 13 residues. Germline V CDR1 and CDR2: GTSNPN, SVGIG (reference sequence). The DNA of the CDR3 is TGTGCCTGGAGTGGAGCGGGAGGGGATGAGCAGTTCTTC. Protein: CAWSGAGGDEQFF.

This rearrangement joins TRBV9 to TRBJ2-5, with 10 bases aligning to TRBD2. The V segment lost 1 base and the J segment 2 bases; nucleotides outside the gene matches: 2. This CDR3 spans 15 amino acids. CDR1 and CDR2 from the germline V gene are SGDLS and YYNGEE. The CDR3 region is CASSVLAGDQETQYF. CDR3 bases: TGTGCCAGCAGCGTACTAGCGGGGGATCAAGAGACCCAGTACTTC.

This clonotype has at least ten counts. The chain is built from TRBV5-6 and TRBJ1-1, with TRBD1 as a possible D gene (6 bases). Per the germline V gene, CDR1 is SGHDT and CDR2 is YYEEEE. This CDR3 has 16 residues. V was clipped by 6 bases and J by 2 bases, with 20 bases between them. CDR3 nucleotide sequence: TGTGCCAGCAACAGTCCCTACAGGGAGAAAAACACTGAAGCTTTCTTT. This translates into CASNSPYREKNTEAFF.

Many counts were recorded for this clonotype. The chain carries TRBV6-1 and TRBJ2-5; D may be TRBD2 (5 bases). Germline values: CDR1 MNHNS, CDR2 SASEGT. This CDR3 contains 14 residues. The germline V and J ends were trimmed by 7 bases and 5 bases, with 17 bases remaining between them. This CDR3 is CASKPRDDYETQYF. The CDR3 bases are TGTGCCAGCAAACCTCGGGATGACTATGAGACCCAGTACTTC.

At least ten counts were recorded for this clonotype. The chain has TRBV2 and TRBJ2-5, with 12 nucleotides matching TRBD2. V lost 4 bases to trimming and J lost 5 bases; unmatched junction nucleotides: 8. The CDR3 is made up of 16 amino acids. CDR1 and CDR2 from the germline V gene are SNHLY and FYNNEI. This CDR3 is CASSVRTSGNQETQYF. The DNA of the CDR3 is TGTGCCAGCAGTGTCCGGACTAGCGGGAATCAGGAGACCCAGTACTTC. The variable domain in full, with the rest retrieved from reference TRBV2 and TRBJ2-5, is EPEVTQTPSHQVTQMGQEVILRCVPISNHLYFYWYRQILGQKVEFLVSFYNNEISEKSEIFDDQFSVERPDGSNFTLKIRSTKLEDSAMYFCASSVRTSGNQETQYFGPGTRLLVL.

The CDR3: CASSFKTGNNQPQHF. The DNA for the CDR3 is TGTGCCAGCAGCTTTAAGACAGGGAATAACCAGCCCCAGCATTTT. The chain carries TRBV5-6 and TRBJ1-5; 7 bases are shared with TRBD1. The ends lost 2 bases at V and 7 bases at J; junction bases unmatched: 9. The CDR3 extends over 15 amino acids. From germline, CDR1 is SGHDT and CDR2 YYEEEE.

This clonotype was recorded many times. V and J are TRBV2 and TRBJ2-1, with 9 bases that match TRBD2. Germline-derived CDR1 and CDR2 are SNHLY and FYNNEI. V dropped 3 bases and J dropped 4; count of bases not matched to a gene: 1. The CDR3 is made up of 14 amino acids. The CDR3 region is CASSDAGGYNEQFF. The CDR3 DNA reads as TGTGCCAGCAGTGATGCGGGGGGGTACAATGAGCAGTTCTTC.

This chain uses TRBV14 with TRBJ2-5, with D hard to call. This CDR3 has 14 amino acids. Trimming cost V 4 bases and J 4 bases, with 13 bases left between them. Germline loops: CDR1 SGHDN, CDR2 FVKESK. The chain's CDR3 is CASSRRDIRETQYF. The CDR3, as DNA: TGTGCCAGCAGCCGTCGTGATATCCGAGAGACCCAGTACTTC.

This clonotype has ten or more counts. V usage is TRBV10-3 and J usage is TRBJ2-2; D is undetermined. The CDR3 length is 14 residues. Trimming shortened V by 0 bases and J by 6 bases, and 8 bases separated the two germline ends. Looked up from germline, CDR1 is ENHRY and CDR2 is SYGVKD. In DNA, the CDR3 is TGTGCCATCAGTGAGTCTGGCTTCCCCGGGGAGCTGTTTTTT. Translated: CAISESGFPGELFF.

At least ten counts were recorded for this clonotype. This sequence joins TRBV27 and TRBJ2-5; 9 nucleotides agree with TRBD2. This CDR3 has 15 residues. J lost 4 bases, V lost 1 base, and 4 bases had no gene match. Germline CDR1 reads MNHEY; CDR2 reads SMNVEV (reference sequence). CDR3 nucleotides: TGTGCCAGCAGTTTATACGCGGGAGGGTCAGAGACCCAGTACTTC. This translates into CASSLYAGGSETQYF.

This clonotype was counted many times. CDR3 nucleotides: TGTGCCAGCAGTGAAGGGTCTTTTGAAAAACTGTTTTTT. Residues: CASSEGSFEKLFF. V usage is TRBV6-1 and J usage is TRBJ1-4; D gene uncertain. Germline-derived CDR1 and CDR2 are MNHNS and SASEGT. Between the trimmed V and J ends, which lost 1 base and 7 bases, there was a span of 7 bases. The CDR3 has 13 amino acids.

The chain links TRBV4-1 to TRBJ2-1; D gene unclear. V shed 0 bases and J shed 6 bases, with 12 bases lying between them. The CDR3 loop spans 15 amino acids. The V gene's germline CDR1 is MGHRA and CDR2 YSYEKL. The DNA for the CDR3 is TGCGCCAGCAGCCAAGAGGTGAATGGGATCAATGAGCAGTTCTTC. As protein: CASSQEVNGINEQFF.

This clonotype was recorded a few times. V is TRBV5-6 and J is TRBJ1-1, with 11 bases aligning to TRBD1. The CDR3 runs 15 residues. With 3 bases clipped from V and 1 base from J, the junction kept 2 bases outside the gene matches. Germline CDR1 is SGHDT and CDR2 is YYEEEE. The DNA of the CDR3 is TGTGCCAGCAGCTGGACAGGGGGCAGGAACACTGAAGCTTTCTTT. Translated: CASSWTGGRNTEAFF.

In its sample, this clonotype was seen many times. V is TRBV6-2 or TRBV6-3 and J is TRBJ1-1, with TRBD1 matching over 8 bases. The germline gives CDR1 MNHEY, CDR2 SVGEGT. The CDR3 loop spans 16 amino acids. Trimming cost V 5 bases and J 1 base; bases outside gene matches: 9. The DNA of the CDR3 is TGTGCCAGCAGTCCCCTCCGACAGGGGCAGAACACTGAAGCTTTCTTT. Translating gives CASSPLRQGQNTEAFF.